Below, 26 T cell receptor beta chains from the same sample are listed, as sequenced in a study of blood T cell repertoires in COVID-19. Some clones are missing from TCRdb's copy, which holds only in-frame ones; the method was immunoSEQ multiplex PCR. The table has about 130,000 clones, roughly 80% seen once. Sequencing used peripheral blood. These receptors were obtained from a woman in her 70s with COVID-19, enrolled during active disease.

This clone was found once. The rearrangement joins TRBV2 to TRBJ1-3; 8 bases fit TRBD1. The germline V gene encodes CDR1 SNHLY and CDR2 FYNNEI. The CDR3 is made up of 15 amino acids. The junction had 7 bases not matched to a gene; V was cut back by 5 bases and J by 4 bases. CDR3: CASSMGQAAGNTIYF. CDR3 sequence (DNA): TGTGCCAGCAGTATGGGACAGGCGGCAGGAAACACCATATATTTT. Full variable domain (missing parts from reference TRBV2 and TRBJ1-3): EPEVTQTPSHQVTQMGQEVILRCVPISNHLYFYWYRQILGQKVEFLVSFYNNEISEKSEIFDDQFSVERPDGSNFTLKIRSTKLEDSAMYFCASSMGQAAGNTIYFGEGSWLTVV.

V gene TRBV19 combines with J gene TRBJ1-6; TRBD1 agrees at 9 bases. Germline CDR1 reads LNHDA; CDR2 reads SQIVND (reference sequence). This CDR3 comprises 18 residues. V gave up 3 bases and J gave up 0 bases; unmatched junction bases: 6. Written as DNA, the CDR3 is TGTGCCAGTAGTATGATGACAGGGGGGAGCTCCTATAATTCACCCCTCCACTTT. It translates to CASSMMTGGSSYNSPLHF.

V usage is TRBV6-2 or TRBV6-3 and J usage is TRBJ1-5; a weak D match, TRBD1 (6 bases). Germline V gives CDR1 MNHEY, CDR2 SVGEGT. This CDR3 region has 17 residues. The ends were cut back, 0 bases at V and 6 bases at J, with 18 bases in the middle. This CDR3 is CASSYSPWGQGVQPQHF. The CDR3 DNA reads TGTGCCAGCAGTTACTCTCCTTGGGGGCAGGGTGTTCAGCCCCAGCATTTT.

The rearrangement joins TRBV4-1 to TRBJ2-2; TRBD1 aligns across 10 bases. Per germline, CDR1 MGHRA and CDR2 YSYEKL. The CDR3 length is 16 residues. J gave up 9 bases and V 2 bases, and 9 bases lay outside the gene matches. The CDR3 DNA follows: TGCGCCAGCAGCCAATATAGGACAGGGGGGTTCAGGGAGCTGTTTTTT. Protein: CASSQYRTGGFRELFF.

The gene calls are TRBV7-2 and TRBJ1-1; unclear D gene. From germline, CDR1 is SGHTA and CDR2 FQGNSA. The CDR3 length is 14 residues. Trimming left V 2 bases short and J 5 bases short, with 12 bases between. DNA of the CDR3: TGTGCCAGCAGCTTATCCTTCCCGCGGACTGAAGCTTTCTTT. This encodes CASSLSFPRTEAFF.

V and J are TRBV6-2 or TRBV6-3 and TRBJ1-1; D is undetermined. The CDR3 is 13 amino acids. CDR1 and CDR2 (germline): MNHEY, SVGEGT. Trimming removed 8 bases from V and 0 bases from J, with 10 bases in between. In DNA, the CDR3 is TGTGCCAGCGGCCGGACTATGAACACTGAAGCTTTCTTT. This codes for CASGRTMNTEAFF.

Points on this clone: One end of the junction does not line up with germline, which may come from a read error. This chain uses TRBV3-1 (or the pseudogene TRBV3-2) with TRBJ2-1; D might be TRBD1 (6 bases). The CDR3 sequence is 15 residues long. Germline values: CDR1 LGHDT, CDR2 YNNKEL (reference sequence). In DNA, the CDR3 is TGTGTCAGCAGCCAAGTCGCAGGGGTGGGTGGTGAGCAGTTCTTC. It codes for CVSSQVAGVGGEQFF.

V and J are TRBV6-5 and TRBJ1-1; D ambiguous. Germline V gene lookup returns CDR1 MNHEY and CDR2 SVGAGI. Trimming shortened V by 2 bases and J by 1 base, and 11 bases separated the two germline ends. The CDR3 length is 15 residues. The CDR3 coding sequence is TGTGCCAGCAGTTACCTTGCGGCCAGGAACACTGAAGCTTTCTTT. Translation gives CASSYLAARNTEAFF.

The V call is TRBV2, the J call TRBJ2-2; D is perhaps TRBD2 (5 bases). This CDR3 is 13 amino acids long. The germline V gene encodes CDR1 SNHLY and CDR2 FYNNEI. Trimming cost V 5 bases and J 5 bases, with 9 bases left between them. DNA of the CDR3: TGTGCCAGCAGTAAGCGGCCGACCGGGGAGCTGTTTTTT. Protein sequence: CASSKRPTGELFF.

CDR3 bases: TGCGCCAGCAGCCCGGACTTTAACTATGGCTACACCTTC. This codes for CASSPDFNYGYTF. The rearrangement joins TRBV5-1 to TRBJ1-2, with D hard to call. CDR3 size: 13 residues. Trimming shortened V by 4 bases and J by 1 base, and 8 bases separated the two germline ends. The germline V gene has CDR1 SGHRS and CDR2 YFSETQ.

The chain recombines TRBV7-3 with TRBJ1-1; D is ambiguous. Germline CDR1 is SGHTA and CDR2 is FQGTGA. With 5 bases removed from V and 1 base from J, the gap between germline ends came to 8 bases. The CDR3 is 13 residues long. The CDR3 DNA is TGTGCCAGCAGCCCTACAGAGAACACTGAAGCTTTCTTT. Translation: CASSPTENTEAFF.

This clone was found a few times. The chain carries TRBV5-1 and TRBJ1-1; D call uncertain. Trimming took 4 bases from V and 0 from J, leaving 7 bases between them. Germline CDR1 SGHRS, CDR2 YFSETQ. This CDR3 contains 13 residues. The CDR3 DNA reads TGCGCCAGCAGCCTCCACATGAACACTGAAGCTTTCTTT. Its protein product is CASSLHMNTEAFF.

The genes are TRBV7-2 and TRBJ1-1; D gene unclear. This CDR3 is 15 amino acids long. The V end lost 4 bases, the J end lost 2 bases, and 14 bases lay between the germline ends. Germline assignment: CDR1 SGHTA and CDR2 FQGNSA. CDR3 bases: TGTGCCAGCAGCTCCCCCTCCGGGGTAAACACTGAAGCTTTCTTT. Amino acids: CASSSPSGVNTEAFF.

The chain recombines TRBV28 with TRBJ1-1; 7 bases match TRBD1. Germline V gene data show CDR1 as MDHEN and CDR2 as SYDVKM. The V and J ends lost 2 bases and 10 bases, in that order; junction bases with no gene match: 16. The CDR3 is 16 amino acids. As DNA, the CDR3 is TGTGCCAGCAGTTTAGGTGGCCAGGGGGAGGCCTTCGGAGCTTTCTTT. Protein sequence: CASSLGGQGEAFGAFF. Supplemented by reference TRBV28 and TRBJ1-1, the full variable domain reads DVKVTQSSRYLVKRTGEKVFLECVQDMDHENMFWYRQDPGLGLRLIYFSYDVKMKEKGDIPEGYSVSREKKERFSLILESASTNQTSMYLCASSLGGQGEAFGAFFGQGTRLTVV.

This clone was counted between two and nine times. The chain has TRBV11-2 and TRBJ2-7; D might be TRBD2 (6 bases). The V end lost 5 bases, the J end lost 7 bases, and 21 bases lay between the germline ends. Germline CDR1 reads SGHAT; CDR2 reads FQNNGV. The CDR3 loop spans 15 amino acids. CDR3 nucleotides: TGTGCCAGCAGCACTAGACTAGTCGGCCGCGGGGAGCAGTACTTC. As protein: CASSTRLVGRGEQYF.

This sequence joins TRBV4-2 and TRBJ2-7; 8 bases align to TRBD1. Germline trimming cut 0 bases from V and 5 bases from J; bases unmatched to any gene: 15. The CDR3 is 18 amino acids. Germline lookup yields CDR1 LGHNA and CDR2 YNFKEQ. The CDR3 nucleotides read TGTGCCAGCAGCCAAGATAAGTGGGGAGACAGGGGTGGCCACGAGCAGTACTTC. Translating it yields CASSQDKWGDRGGHEQYF.

This clone was seen a handful of times. V and J are TRBV7-9 and TRBJ2-7; TRBD1 matches at 7 bases. The CDR3 loop spans 13 amino acids. V lost 1 base and J lost 6; bases outside the gene matches: 3. In germline, CDR1 is SEHNR, CDR2 FQNEAQ (reference sequence). The CDR3 sequence: CASSLGAGGEQYF. CDR3 nucleotide sequence: TGTGCCAGCAGCTTAGGTGCAGGGGGCGAGCAGTACTTC.

This clone was seen once. The rearrangement links TRBV3-1 (or the pseudogene TRBV3-2) to TRBJ2-1, with D unclear. Per germline, CDR1 LGHDT and CDR2 YNNKEL (reference sequence). V gave up 0 bases and J gave up 6 bases, with 9 bases separating them. CDR3 length: 14 residues. The CDR3 nucleotides read TGTGCCAGCAGCCAAGATCCCGGTTCCAATGAGCAGTTCTTC. It specifies CASSQDPGSNEQFF.

This chain joins TRBV6-5 and TRBJ1-2, with D possibly TRBD1 on 6 matching bases. Trimming removed 6 bases at V and 4 bases at J, with 15 bases between. The CDR3 runs 14 residues. Germline CDR1 reads MNHEY; CDR2 reads SVGAGI. This CDR3 is CASSQGTRGYGYTF. CDR3 DNA sequence: TGTGCCAGCAGCCAAGGGACACGGGGCTATGGCTACACCTTC.

This clone was observed a few times. The V and J genes are TRBV5-1 and TRBJ2-2; 9 nucleotides match TRBD1. The V segment lost 6 bases and the J segment 6 bases; nucleotides outside the gene matches: 12. The CDR3 contains 16 residues. From germline, CDR1 is SGHRS and CDR2 YFSETQ. CDR3 in DNA: TGCGCCAGCACGAGAGGCGGGGACAGGGTTTCCGGGGAGCTGTTTTTT. It encodes CASTRGGDRVSGELFF. The entire variable domain, with the rest obtained from reference TRBV5-1 and TRBJ2-2, is as follows: KAGVTQTPRYLIKTRGQQVTLSCSPISGHRSVSWYQQTPGQGLQFLFEYFSETQRNKGNFPGRFSGRQFSNSRSEMNVSTLELGDSALYLCASTRGGDRVSGELFFGEGSRLTVL.

Written as DNA, the CDR3 is TGTGCCAGCAGCGCGGGGACAGGAGGAAACACCATATATTTT. Its protein product is CASSAGTGGNTIYF. The gene calls are TRBV7-3 and TRBJ1-3; 8 nucleotides line up with TRBD1. The CDR3 loop spans 14 amino acids. CDR1 is SGHTA, CDR2 FQGTGA, per germline. Losses at the gene ends were 5 bases for V and 4 bases for J; bases not matched to a gene: 4. Combining the CDR3 with reference TRBV7-3 and TRBJ1-3 gives the whole variable domain GAGVSQTPSNKVTEKGKYVELRCDPISGHTALYWYRQSLGQGPEFLIYFQGTGAADDSGLPNDRFFAVRPEGSVSTLKIQRTERGDSAVYLCASSAGTGGNTIYFGEGSWLTVV.

The V gene is TRBV5-6, the J gene TRBJ2-2, with 7 positions matching TRBD2. This CDR3 comprises 17 residues. The V gene end was trimmed by 3 bases and the J gene end by 4 bases; junction bases not matched to a gene: 12. CDR1 and CDR2 from the germline V gene are SGHDT and YYEEEE. DNA of the CDR3: TGTGCCAGCAGCTGGGGGGGATCGTCCTCGGGCACCGGGGAGCTGTTTTTT. Protein: CASSWGGSSSGTGELFF.

V is TRBV2 and J is TRBJ2-5, with no clear D. CDR1 is SNHLY, CDR2 FYNNEI, per germline. The length of the CDR3 is 11 residues. Trimming cost V 7 bases and J 1 base, with 4 bases left between them. The CDR3 is CASTLQETQYF. The CDR3 DNA reads as TGTGCCAGCACCCTCCAAGAGACCCAGTACTTC.

The chain has TRBV7-8 and TRBJ2-3; TRBD2 matches 12 bases. The CDR3 length is 20 residues. Germline-derived CDR1 and CDR2 are SGHVS and FQNEAQ. J lost 6 bases, V lost 0 bases, and 16 bases had no gene match. The CDR3 region has the DNA TGTGCCAGCAGCTTAGCGCGGGTATGGGCTAGCGGGGGGGCAAAGGATACGCAGTATTTT. Translation gives CASSLARVWASGGAKDTQYF.

The rearrangement joins TRBV19 to TRBJ1-5; the match to TRBD1 covers 10 bases. Trimming removed 6 bases from V and 2 bases from J; junction bases left unmatched: 13. CDR1 is LNHDA and CDR2 is SQIVND in the germline V gene (reference sequence). CDR3 length: 18 amino acids. In DNA, the CDR3 is TGTGCCAGTAGGGTTACCTATCCCGGGACAGGGGGCAATCAGCCCCAGCATTTT. Protein: CASRVTYPGTGGNQPQHF.

This chain joins TRBV11-3 and TRBJ2-1; 8 nucleotides agree with TRBD1. V was pared by 5 bases and J by 7 bases, with 4 bases of the junction left unmatched. From germline, CDR1 is SGHNT and CDR2 YENEEA. The CDR3 has 13 residues. CDR3 DNA sequence: TGTGCCAGCAGCACGGACAGGGCGAATGAGCAGTTCTTC. It translates to CASSTDRANEQFF.